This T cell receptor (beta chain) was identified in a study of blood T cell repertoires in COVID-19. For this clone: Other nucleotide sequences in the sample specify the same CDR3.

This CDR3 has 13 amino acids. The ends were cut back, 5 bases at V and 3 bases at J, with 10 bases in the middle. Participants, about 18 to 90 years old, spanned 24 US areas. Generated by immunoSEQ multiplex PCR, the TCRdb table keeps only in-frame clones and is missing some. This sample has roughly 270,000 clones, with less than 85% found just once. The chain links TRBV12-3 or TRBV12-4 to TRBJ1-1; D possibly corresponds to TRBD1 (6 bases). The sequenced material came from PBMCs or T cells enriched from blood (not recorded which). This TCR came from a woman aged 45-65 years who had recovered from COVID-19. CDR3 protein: CASSLTGYTEAFF. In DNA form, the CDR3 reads TGTGCCAGCAGTCTGACAGGATACACTGAAGCTTTCTTT.